Following are 5 T cell receptor beta chains from one sample sequenced in a study of identical twins. TCRdb redid the calling of the 5' RACE reads with MiXCR, one entry per CDR3 protein. The data show some 560,000 distinct CDR3 sequences, over 8.5% seen once. This sample also appeared in a second study, on yellow fever vaccine responses in identical twins.

The sample taken for sequencing was PBMCs. These receptors all stem from a woman aged 18-30 years in good health.

This clonotype turned up a few times. The V call is TRBV12-3 or TRBV12-4, the J call TRBJ1-5; D is unresolved. This CDR3 comprises 12 residues. With 9 bases removed from V and 5 bases from J, the gap between germline ends came to 11 bases. The CDR3 bases are TGTGCCAGTAGCCTTTGGCATCAGCCCCAGCATTTT. Its protein product is CASSLWHQPQHF.

This chain connects TRBV7-9 to TRBJ2-1, with D possibly being TRBD1 (6 bases). The V gene's germline CDR1 is SEHNR and CDR2 FQNEAQ (reference sequence). The germline V and J ends were trimmed by 5 bases and 6 bases, with 17 bases remaining between them. This CDR3 is 15 amino acids long. Here the CDR3 DNA reads TGTGCCAGCAGCCTGGACAGCCCGACGGGCAATGAGCAGTTCTTC. This gives the protein CASSLDSPTGNEQFF.

The gene calls are TRBV15 and TRBJ2-7; 7 bases map to TRBD2. The germline V gene has CDR1 LNHNV and CDR2 YYDKDF (reference sequence). This CDR3 contains 16 residues. Trimming removed 0 bases from V and 2 bases from J; junction bases left unmatched: 7. CDR3 in DNA: TGTGCCACCAGCAGAGATTGGGCGGGAGTTCCCTACGAGCAGTACTTC. As protein: CATSRDWAGVPYEQYF.

The rearrangement uses TRBV7-2 and TRBJ1-1; the D is unclear. The CDR3 runs 13 residues. Per germline, CDR1 SGHTA and CDR2 FQGNSA. The V end was cut by 5 bases, the J end by 10 bases, with 17 bases between. The CDR3 nucleotides are TGTGCCAGCAGCCTCCGACAAGGTTATGTAGCTTTCTTT. Its translation: CASSLRQGYVAFF.

In this sample, this clonotype turned up a few times. The CDR3 nucleotides read TGTGCCAGCAGCCAAGAACCGACGAACACTGAAGCTTTCTTT. It specifies CASSQEPTNTEAFF. The chain couples TRBV4-2 to TRBJ1-1; D is unresolved. The CDR3 is 14 amino acids. From germline, CDR1 is LGHNA and CDR2 YNFKEQ. With 0 bases removed from V and 1 base from J, the gap between germline ends came to 6 bases.